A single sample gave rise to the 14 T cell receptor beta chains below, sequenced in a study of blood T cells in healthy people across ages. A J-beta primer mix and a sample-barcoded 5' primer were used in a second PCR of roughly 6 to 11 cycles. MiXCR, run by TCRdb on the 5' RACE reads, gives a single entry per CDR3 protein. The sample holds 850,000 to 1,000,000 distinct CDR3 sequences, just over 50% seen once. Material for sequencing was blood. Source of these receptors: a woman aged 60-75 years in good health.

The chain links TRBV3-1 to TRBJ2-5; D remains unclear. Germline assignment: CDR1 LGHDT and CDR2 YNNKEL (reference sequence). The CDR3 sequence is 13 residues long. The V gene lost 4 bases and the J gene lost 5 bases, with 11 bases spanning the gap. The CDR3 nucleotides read TGTGCCAGCAGCCCCCACCCCGGGGAGACCCAGTACTTC. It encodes CASSPHPGETQYF.

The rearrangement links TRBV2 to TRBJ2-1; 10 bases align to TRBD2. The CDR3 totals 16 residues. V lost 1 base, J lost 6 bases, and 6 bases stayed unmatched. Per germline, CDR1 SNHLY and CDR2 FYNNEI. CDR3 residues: CASSEEGLAIANEQFF. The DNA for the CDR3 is TGTGCCAGCAGTGAAGAGGGACTAGCGATTGCCAATGAGCAGTTCTTC.

CDR3 region: CASSFRDSSYNEQYF. For the CDR3, the DNA is TGTGCCAGCAGCTTCAGGGATTCGTCCTACAATGAGCAGTACTTC. The genes are TRBV21-1 and TRBJ2-7; the table's D call of TRBD1 was not tested on the DNA. TRBV21-1 is listed as a pseudogene. The CDR3 is 15 amino acids.

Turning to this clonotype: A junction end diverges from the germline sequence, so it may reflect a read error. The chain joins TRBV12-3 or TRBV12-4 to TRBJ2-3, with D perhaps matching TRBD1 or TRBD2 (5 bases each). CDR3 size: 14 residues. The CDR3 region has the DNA TGTGCCGGCAGCATCAGAGGGACCACAGATACGCAGTATTTT. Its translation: CAGSIRGTTDTQYF.

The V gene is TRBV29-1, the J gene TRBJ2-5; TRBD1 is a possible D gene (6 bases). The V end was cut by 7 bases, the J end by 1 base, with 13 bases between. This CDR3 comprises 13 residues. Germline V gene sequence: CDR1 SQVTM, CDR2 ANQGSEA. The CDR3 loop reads CSGRRDIQETQYF. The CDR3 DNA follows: TGCAGCGGGCGCCGGGACATCCAAGAGACCCAGTACTTC.

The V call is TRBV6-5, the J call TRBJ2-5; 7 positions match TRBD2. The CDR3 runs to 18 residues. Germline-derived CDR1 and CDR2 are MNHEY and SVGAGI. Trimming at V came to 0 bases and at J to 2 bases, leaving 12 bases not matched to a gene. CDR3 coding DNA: TGTGCCAGCAGTTACTCGACCGACGGGGAGGGCCTTCAAGAGACCCAGTACTTC. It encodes CASSYSTDGEGLQETQYF.

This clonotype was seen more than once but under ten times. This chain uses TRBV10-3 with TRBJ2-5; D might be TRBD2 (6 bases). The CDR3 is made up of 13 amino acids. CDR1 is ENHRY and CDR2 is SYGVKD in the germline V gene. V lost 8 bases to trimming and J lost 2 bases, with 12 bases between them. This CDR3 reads CAIGRGGQETQYF. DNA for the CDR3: TGTGCCATCGGACGGGGAGGACAAGAGACCCAGTACTTC.

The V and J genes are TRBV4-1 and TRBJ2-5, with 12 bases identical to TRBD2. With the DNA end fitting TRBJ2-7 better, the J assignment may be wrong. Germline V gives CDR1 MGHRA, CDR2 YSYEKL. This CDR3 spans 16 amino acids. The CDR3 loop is CASSQDPSGRAHEQYF. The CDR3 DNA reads TGCGCCAGCAGCCAGGACCCTAGCGGGAGGGCACACGAGCAGTACTTC.

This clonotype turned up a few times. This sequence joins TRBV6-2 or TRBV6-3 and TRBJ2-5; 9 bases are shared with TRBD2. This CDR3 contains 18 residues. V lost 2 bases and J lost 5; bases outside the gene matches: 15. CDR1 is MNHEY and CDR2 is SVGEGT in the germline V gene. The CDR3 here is CASSYRTLREGPRETQYF. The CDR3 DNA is TGTGCCAGCAGTTACCGAACCTTGCGGGAGGGCCCCCGGGAGACCCAGTACTTC.

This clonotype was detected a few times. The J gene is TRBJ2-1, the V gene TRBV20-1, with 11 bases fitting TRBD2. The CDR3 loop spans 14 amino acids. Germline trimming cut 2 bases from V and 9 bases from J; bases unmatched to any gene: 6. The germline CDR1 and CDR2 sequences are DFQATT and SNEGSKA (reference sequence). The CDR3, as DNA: TGCAGTGCTAGAATTAGCGGGAGGGTGGGTGAGCAGTTCTTC. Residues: CSARISGRVGEQFF.

The CDR3 reads CASSLRGTDAFF. The CDR3 DNA sequence: TGTGCCAGCAGCTTACGGGGGACGGATGCTTTCTTT. This sequence joins TRBV11-2 and TRBJ1-1, with TRBD1 as a possible D gene (5 bases). The ends were cut back, 2 bases at V and 11 bases at J, with 12 bases in the middle. Germline CDR1 reads SGHAT; CDR2 reads FQNNGV. The CDR3 runs to 12 residues.

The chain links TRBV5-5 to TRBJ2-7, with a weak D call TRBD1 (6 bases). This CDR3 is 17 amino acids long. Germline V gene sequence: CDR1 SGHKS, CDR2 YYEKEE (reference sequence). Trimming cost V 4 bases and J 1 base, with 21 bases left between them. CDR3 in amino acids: CASSPSDGTPTSYEQYF. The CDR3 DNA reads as TGTGCCAGCAGCCCATCGGACGGGACACCTACTTCCTACGAGCAGTACTTC.

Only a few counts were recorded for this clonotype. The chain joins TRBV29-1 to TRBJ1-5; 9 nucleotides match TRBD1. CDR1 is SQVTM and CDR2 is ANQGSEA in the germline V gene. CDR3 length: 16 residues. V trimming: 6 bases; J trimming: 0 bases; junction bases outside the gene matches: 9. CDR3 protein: CSVRTGAGGSNQPQHF. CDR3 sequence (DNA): TGCAGCGTCAGGACAGGGGCCGGGGGTAGCAATCAGCCCCAGCATTTT.

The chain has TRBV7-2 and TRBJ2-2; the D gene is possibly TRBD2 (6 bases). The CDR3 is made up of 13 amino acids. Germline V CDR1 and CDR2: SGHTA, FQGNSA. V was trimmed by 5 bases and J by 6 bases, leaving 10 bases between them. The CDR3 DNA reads TGTGCCAGCAGCCGGACTATCGCCGGGGAGCTGTTTTTT. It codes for CASSRTIAGELFF.